Shown below are 7 T cell receptor beta chains from a single sample sequenced in a study of beta chain features in type 1 diabetes (dated by TCRdb to 2016 to 2018). Libraries were built with the immunoSEQ multiplex PCR assay. The entire amount of isolated RNA was reverse transcribed using the High Capacity cDNA Reverse Transcription Kit, so the sequenced TCRB transcripts were expressed ones. TCRdb took over this immuneACCESS table, retaining in-frame rearrangements with V and J assigned. Such tables are incomplete; in checked studies, under half of the missing clones stem from an unresolved V gene, and the remainder is unexplained. Within this sample are about 140,000 clones, with around a tenth of them counted one time only. The top ten hold approximately 0.65% of the sample. Sequencing was carried out using central memory CD4+ T cells from blood. The receptor source for this set is a woman aged 40 to 55 in good health.

This clone was detected many times. The J gene is TRBJ2-2, the V gene TRBV6-6; D uncertain. Trimming left V 4 bases short and J 1 base short, with 7 bases between. This CDR3 has 14 residues. Germline V gene sequence: CDR1 MNHNY, CDR2 SVGAGI (reference sequence). The CDR3 sequence is CASSSTGNTGELFF. In DNA form, the CDR3 reads TGTGCCAGCAGTTCCACGGGGAACACCGGGGAGCTGTTTTTT.

This chain uses TRBV4-1 with TRBJ1-2; no definite D call. Trimming cost V 0 bases and J 4 bases, with 9 bases left between them. This CDR3 contains 14 residues. Per the germline V gene, CDR1 is MGHRA and CDR2 is YSYEKL. The CDR3 sequence: CASSQDGGLYGYTF. CDR3 nucleotide sequence: TGCGCCAGCAGCCAAGATGGTGGCCTCTATGGCTACACCTTC.

This clone has a handful of counts. This rearrangement joins TRBV10-3 to TRBJ1-1; D is possibly TRBD1 (6 bases). Germline CDR1 and CDR2: ENHRY and SYGVKD. The CDR3 totals 14 residues. Between the trimmed V and J ends, which lost 6 bases and 1 base, there was a span of 12 bases. The CDR3 loop is CAISEQGENTEAFF. In DNA form, the CDR3 reads TGTGCCATCAGCGAACAGGGTGAGAACACTGAAGCTTTCTTT.

The sample holds a few counts of this clone. The chain has TRBV2 and TRBJ2-7; 8 nucleotides align to TRBD1. The ends lost 5 bases at V and 5 bases at J; junction bases unmatched: 8. The germline V gene encodes CDR1 SNHLY and CDR2 FYNNEI. This CDR3 comprises 14 residues. CDR3 sequence: CASSSSGGRDEQYF. The CDR3 region has the DNA TGTGCCAGCAGTTCCTCAGGGGGCCGAGACGAGCAGTACTTC.

The rearrangement links TRBV27 to TRBJ2-3; D may be TRBD2 (6 bases). Germline CDR1 reads MNHEY; CDR2 reads SMNVEV (reference sequence). V was trimmed by 2 bases and J by 4 bases, leaving 13 bases between them. The CDR3 is 15 amino acids. The CDR3 here is CASSLLAGKPDTQYF. CDR3 in DNA: TGTGCCAGCAGTTTACTGGCGGGGAAGCCAGATACGCAGTATTTT.

This clone was counted at least ten times. This chain uses TRBV5-1 with TRBJ2-4; TRBD1 is a possible D gene (5 bases). V lost 0 bases and J 1 base, leaving 11 bases between the germline ends. The CDR3 runs 16 residues. Germline values: CDR1 SGHRS, CDR2 YFSETQ. The CDR3, as DNA: TGCGCCAGCAGCTTGGCGTTGCCAGGGGCCAAAAACATTCAGTACTTC. Protein: CASSLALPGAKNIQYF.

The rearrangement links TRBV7-2 to TRBJ2-7; 9 positions agree with TRBD2. Looked up from germline, CDR1 is SGHTA and CDR2 is FQGNSA. J gave up 4 bases and V 5 bases, and 9 bases lay outside the gene matches. The CDR3 spans 15 residues. This CDR3 is CASSVFGGGEYEQYF. CDR3 DNA: TGTGCCAGCAGCGTGTTTGGCGGGGGGGAGTACGAGCAGTACTTC.